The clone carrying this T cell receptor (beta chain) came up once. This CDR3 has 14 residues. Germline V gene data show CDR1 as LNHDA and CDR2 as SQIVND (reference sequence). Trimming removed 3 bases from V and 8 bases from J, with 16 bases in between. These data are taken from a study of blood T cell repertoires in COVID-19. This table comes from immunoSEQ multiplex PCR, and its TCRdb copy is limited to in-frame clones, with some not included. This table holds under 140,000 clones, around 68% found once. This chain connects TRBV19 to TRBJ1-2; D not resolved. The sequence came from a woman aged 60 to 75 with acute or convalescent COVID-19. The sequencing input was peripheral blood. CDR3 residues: CASSIDSTYVGYTF. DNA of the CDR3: TGTGCCAGTAGTATTGACTCAACATATGTAGGCTACACCTTC.